This is a list of T cell receptor beta chains from one sample in a study of T cell responses to AZD1222 COVID-19 vaccine. The data were produced by immunoSEQ multiplex PCR, yet TCRdb's version contains in-frame clones alone and is incomplete. Among fewer than 250,000 clones listed, about 93% were seen once. Specimen: peripheral blood, collected on day 0 of MenACWY control vaccination. Every receptor here comes from an adult in good health. CDR3s include the opening cysteine and the closing phenylalanine or tryptophan. The D gene is left open where the match is weak. Rows may omit the clone size; those that give it use once, few, many or a size class.

clone size | D gene | J gene | V gene | CDR3 protein | CDR3 DNA
NA | NA | TRBJ1-2 | TRBV5-1 | CASGREGNYGYTF | TGCGCCAGCGGGAGGGAAGGCAACTATGGCTACACCTTC
NA | NA | TRBJ2-1 | TRBV11-3 | CASSLNGYNEQFF | TGTGCCAGCAGCTTAAACGGTTACAATGAGCAGTTCTTC
once | NA | TRBJ1-5 | TRBV25-1 | CASSGWTENQPQHF | TGTGCCAGCAGTGGATGGACAGAGAATCAGCCCCAGCATTTT
once | NA | TRBJ1-2 | TRBV6-5 | CASSYGGNGYTF | TGTGCCAGCAGTTACGGTGGAAATGGCTACACCTTC
NA | NA | TRBJ1-6 | TRBV19 | CASSILGDSPLHF | TGTGCCAGTAGTATACTAGGGGATTCACCCCTCCACTTT
NA | NA | TRBJ1-1 | TRBV18 | CASSPIGMNTEAFF | TGTGCCAGCTCACCAATAGGCATGAACACTGAAGCTTTCTTT
NA | NA | TRBJ1-1 | TRBV12-3/TRBV12-4 | CASAPGPGTEAFF | TGTGCCAGCGCCCCCGGGCCGGGGACTGAAGCTTTCTTT
NA | NA | TRBJ1-5 | TRBV3-1/TRBV3-2 | CASSRGTTGPQHF | TGTGCCAGCAGCCGTGGGACAACCGGGCCCCAGCATTTT
NA | NA | TRBJ1-1 | TRBV2 | CASSGHEAFF | TGTGCCAGCAGTGGGCATGAAGCTTTCTTT
NA | NA | TRBJ1-1 | TRBV6-5 | CASSQEGFTEAFF | TGTGCCAGCAGTCAGGAGGGGTTCACTGAAGCTTTCTTT
few | NA | TRBJ1-3 | TRBV5-6 | CASSLGQSGNTIYF | TGTGCCAGCAGCTTGGGACAGTCTGGAAACACCATATATTTT
NA | TRBD1 | TRBJ2-1 | TRBV29-1 | CSASGQGAWNEQFF | TGCAGCGCTTCGGGACAGGGGGCTTGGAATGAGCAGTTCTTC
NA | NA | TRBJ1-6 | TRBV2 | CASSEPGRSPLHF | TGTGCCAGCAGCGAGCCTGGGCGTTCACCCCTCCACTTT
NA | NA | TRBJ1-1 | TRBV11-3 | CASSLAGTQNTEAFF | TGTGCCAGCAGCTTAGCCGGGACACAGAACACTGAAGCTTTCTTT
NA | NA | TRBJ1-2 | TRBV5-5 | CASSLWRSYGYTF | TGTGCCAGCAGCTTGTGGCGGAGCTATGGCTACACCTTC
once | NA | TRBJ1-5 | TRBV5-6 | CASSLERGAQHF | TGTGCCAGCAGCTTGGAAAGGGGGGCCCAGCATTTT
medium-sized | TRBD1 | TRBJ1-5 | TRBV3-1/TRBV3-2 | CASGGTGGQPQHF | TGTGCCAGCGGGGGGACAGGGGGCCAGCCCCAGCATTTT
NA | NA | TRBJ1-6 | TRBV11-3 | CASSLGTRKNSPLHF | TGTGCCAGCAGCTTAGGGACCAGGAAGAATTCACCCCTCCACTTT
once | NA | TRBJ1-2 | TRBV5-1 | CASSLEGRPPSGYGYTF | TGCGCCAGCAGCTTGGAGGGCCGTCCTCCTAGCGGCTATGGCTACACCTTC
NA | NA | TRBJ1-3 | TRBV7-2 | CASSGNRGSGNTIYF | TGTGCCAGCAGCGGCAACCGGGGCTCTGGAAACACCATATATTTT
once | NA | TRBJ1-3 | TRBV5-1 | CASSRDRSSGNTIYF | TGCGCCAGCAGCAGGGACCGAAGCTCTGGAAACACCATATATTTT
NA | NA | TRBJ1-2 | TRBV27 | CASRSGTNYGYTF | TGTGCCAGCAGGTCCGGGACAAACTATGGCTACACCTTC
NA | NA | TRBJ1-1 | TRBV13 | CASSSEPNTEAFF | TGTGCCAGCAGCTCCGAACCGAACACTGAAGCTTTCTTT
NA | NA | TRBJ2-2 | TRBV5-1 | CASSLGGGDTGELFF | TGCGCCAGCAGCTTGGGCGGAGGGGACACCGGGGAGCTGTTTTTT
NA | NA | TRBJ2-2 | TRBV2 | CASSPPEGSYLFF | TGTGCCAGCAGCCCGCCGGAGGGGTCTTACCTGTTTTTT
NA | NA | TRBJ1-1 | TRBV12-3/TRBV12-4 | CASSLIMATEAFF | TGTGCCAGCAGCCTCATTATGGCGACTGAAGCTTTCTTT
NA | TRBD1 | TRBJ1-2 | TRBV3-1/TRBV3-2 | CASSLGTAYGYTF | TGTGCCAGCAGCCTAGGGACAGCCTATGGCTACACCTTC
few | NA | TRBJ2-2 | TRBV7-2 | CASSLVLANTGELFF | TGTGCCAGCAGCTTAGTTCTAGCGAACACCGGGGAGCTGTTTTTT
NA | NA | TRBJ2-2 | TRBV7-9 | CASRMSGSANTGELFF | TGTGCCAGCAGAATGTCCGGCTCGGCGAACACCGGGGAGCTGTTTTTT
once | NA | TRBJ1-6 | TRBV28 | CANTASLESPLHF | TGTGCCAACACGGCGTCTCTGGAGTCACCCCTCCACTTT
NA | NA | TRBJ1-6 | TRBV6-5 | CASRSDSTNSPLHF | TGTGCCAGCAGATCGGACAGCACTAATTCACCCCTCCACTTT
NA | NA | TRBJ1-4 | TRBV10-3 | CAISESGQEKLFF | TGTGCCATCAGTGAGTCCGGCCAGGAAAAACTGTTTTTT
NA | NA | TRBJ2-7 | TRBV6-5 | CASTSGWVGEQYF | TGTGCCAGCACCTCAGGTTGGGTAGGCGAGCAGTACTTC
NA | TRBD1 | TRBJ2-7 | TRBV7-2 | CASSLPGQPWEQYF | TGTGCCAGCAGCTTACCGGGACAGCCCTGGGAGCAGTACTTC
NA | NA | TRBJ2-1 | TRBV7-8 | CASSSPFLQRVVGNEQFF | TGTGCCAGCAGCTCCCCTTTTCTCCAGCGGGTGGTGGGGAATGAGCAGTTCTTC
NA | NA | TRBJ1-5 | TRBV19 | CASSLGGPQHF | TGTGCCAGTAGCCTAGGGGGGCCCCAGCATTTT
NA | NA | TRBJ1-5 | TRBV28 | CASSLDGGNQPQHF | TGTGCCAGCAGTTTGGATGGGGGTAATCAGCCCCAGCATTTT
NA | NA | TRBJ1-5 | TRBV6-5 | CASSRAGQGNQPQHF | TGTGCCAGCAGCCGGGCCGGGCAGGGCAATCAGCCCCAGCATTTT
NA | NA | TRBJ1-1 | TRBV19 | CASTGGWGAGTEAFF | TGTGCCAGTACCGGGGGGTGGGGCGCGGGCACTGAAGCTTTCTTT
once | NA | TRBJ1-5 | TRBV3-1/TRBV3-2 | CASSHGGGFQPQHF | TGTGCCAGCAGCCACGGTGGGGGCTTTCAGCCCCAGCATTTT
NA | NA | TRBJ1-2 | TRBV6-5 | CASRMGGNYGYTF | TGTGCCAGCAGAATGGGGGGAAACTATGGCTACACCTTC
NA | TRBD1 | TRBJ2-3 | TRBV18 | CASSPRRGTGITDTQYF | TGTGCCAGCTCACCACGGAGGGGGACAGGAATCACAGATACGCAGTATTTT
once | NA | TRBJ1-5 | TRBV6-2/TRBV6-3 | CASSSGGTHQPQHF | TGTGCCAGCAGTTCGGGGGGGACTCATCAGCCCCAGCATTTT
NA | NA | TRBJ2-3 | TRBV19 | CASRESSFPMDTQYF | TGTGCCAGTAGGGAAAGTAGCTTCCCCATGGATACGCAGTATTTT
NA | NA | TRBJ1-1 | TRBV5-1 | CASTPGAAGGISTEAFF | TGCGCCAGCACCCCCGGGGCGGCCGGAGGAATAAGCACTGAAGCTTTCTTT
NA | NA | TRBJ1-4 | TRBV18 | CASSPYEGDEKLFF | TGTGCCAGCTCACCCTACGAGGGTGATGAAAAACTGTTTTTT
NA | NA | TRBJ1-3 | TRBV4-2 | CASSQGGEGFRTIYF | TGTGCCAGCAGCCAAGGAGGGGAAGGATTTCGGACCATATATTTT
NA | NA | TRBJ1-3 | TRBV29-1 | CSVDPAGSGNTIYF | TGCAGCGTTGATCCGGCAGGCTCTGGAAACACCATATATTTT
once | NA | TRBJ2-1 | TRBV20-1 | CSARRGHEQFF | TGCAGTGCTAGAAGGGGCCATGAGCAGTTCTTC
NA | NA | TRBJ1-1 | TRBV18 | CASSPTIWVNAEAFF | TGTGCCAGCTCACCAACTATATGGGTTAACGCTGAAGCTTTCTTT
few | NA | TRBJ2-7 | TRBV28 | CASSLPGPEQYF | TGTGCCAGCAGTTTACCGGGCCCCGAGCAGTACTTC
NA | TRBD1 | TRBJ1-6 | TRBV5-1 | CASSPGQLNSPLHF | TGCGCCAGCAGCCCGGGACAGCTTAATTCACCCCTCCACTTT
NA | NA | TRBJ1-3 | TRBV7-2 | CASIPDAAGNTIYF | TGTGCCAGCATCCCGGACGCAGCGGGAAACACCATATATTTT
NA | NA | TRBJ1-2 | TRBV30 | CAWRHPGYGYTF | TGTGCCTGGAGGCACCCGGGTTATGGCTACACCTTC
NA | TRBD1 | TRBJ1-5 | TRBV19 | CASSIGQGARDNQPQHF | TGTGCCAGTAGTATAGGACAGGGGGCTAGAGACAATCAGCCCCAGCATTTT
NA | NA | TRBJ2-2 | TRBV7-8 | CASSLVDAIGSGELFF | TGTGCCAGCAGCTTAGTGGACGCAATAGGGTCCGGGGAGCTGTTTTTT
NA | NA | TRBJ1-2 | TRBV7-9 | CASSPNAGPNYGYTF | TGTGCCAGCAGCCCAAACGCAGGCCCCAACTATGGCTACACCTTC
NA | NA | TRBJ1-6 | TRBV4-3 | CASSQVWGGNSPLHF | TGCGCCAGCAGCCAAGTGTGGGGGGGTAATTCACCCCTCCACTTT